One sample yielded the 18 T cell receptor beta chains listed below, sequenced in a study of cytomegalovirus exposure and HLA in healthy donors (TCRdb year 2017). Library construction relied on the immunoSEQ multiplex PCR assay. A mixture of 60 forward primers for TCR Vbeta segments and 13 reverse primers for TCR Jbeta segments was used in the multiplex PCR. TCRdb took this table from immuneACCESS and kept in-frame rearrangements with V and J called. Such tables lack part of the clones; where checked against another copy, unresolved V genes explain under half of the gap, and the rest is unexplained. For this sample there are about 98,000 clones; about three quarters appear just once. About 1.5% of the sample lies in the top ten. Material: PBMCs. These receptors were taken from a man between 40 and 49 years old in good health and CMV-seronegative.

A few counts support this clone. The chain uses TRBV5-1 and TRBJ2-1, with 8 bases aligning to TRBD2. V was pared by 5 bases and J by 1 base, with 8 bases of the junction left unmatched. Germline CDR1 reads SGHRS; CDR2 reads YFSETQ. The CDR3 spans 16 residues. The CDR3 is CASRTGGGASYNEQFF. In DNA form, the CDR3 reads TGCGCCAGCAGGACCGGGGGGGGCGCGTCCTACAATGAGCAGTTCTTC.

J is TRBJ1-2 and V is TRBV6-1; 9 nucleotides align to TRBD1. Germline loops: CDR1 MNHNS, CDR2 SASEGT. Germline trimming cut 6 bases from V and 8 bases from J; bases unmatched to any gene: 10. This CDR3 comprises 14 residues. The chain's CDR3 is CASRGRQGGYGYTF. CDR3 sequence (DNA): TGTGCCAGCAGGGGACGACAGGGGGGGTACGGCTACACCTTC.

The CDR3 region has the DNA TGTGCCAGCAGCTTATGGAGCGGGACAGGGTCTTCACCCCTCCACTTT. It translates to CASSLWSGTGSSPLHF. The chain recombines TRBV11-2 with TRBJ1-6; TRBD1 aligns across 9 bases. Losses at the gene ends were 2 bases for V and 9 bases for J; bases not matched to a gene: 8. Looked up from germline, CDR1 is SGHAT and CDR2 is FQNNGV. There are 16 residues in the CDR3.

This clone was counted a few times. The genes are TRBV4-3 and TRBJ1-1, with 11 bases matching TRBD1. Trimming removed 4 bases from V and 4 bases from J; junction bases left unmatched: 2. Germline CDR1 is LGHNA and CDR2 is YSLEER. The CDR3 runs 14 residues. For the CDR3, the DNA is TGCGCCAGCAGCCTCGGGACAGGGGGCACTGAAGCTTTCTTT. Translating gives CASSLGTGGTEAFF.

The chain is built from TRBV28 and TRBJ1-6; D might be TRBD1 (5 bases). The germline V and J ends were trimmed by 1 base and 7 bases, with 11 bases remaining between them. Germline-derived CDR1 and CDR2 are MDHEN and SYDVKM. The CDR3 is made up of 15 amino acids. The CDR3 DNA sequence: TGTGCCAGCAGTTTATTGGGGGGACCAAATTCACCCCTCCACTTT. It encodes CASSLLGGPNSPLHF.

This clone was seen just once. The rearrangement joins TRBV18 to TRBJ2-1; 13 bases map to TRBD2. The CDR3 extends over 16 amino acids. The germline V gene encodes CDR1 KGHSH and CDR2 LQKENI. Losses at the gene ends were 2 bases for V and 7 bases for J; bases not matched to a gene: 5. The CDR3 nucleotides read TGTGCCAGCTCACCATGGACTAGCGGGGGACCGAATGAGCAGTTCTTC. This codes for CASSPWTSGGPNEQFF. Complete variable domain (other parts from reference TRBV18 and TRBJ2-1): NAGVMQNPRHLVRRRGQEARLRCSPMKGHSHVYWYRQLPEEGLKFMVYLQKENIIDESGMPKERFSAEFPKEGPSILRIQQVVRGDSAAYFCASSPWTSGGPNEQFFGPGTRLTVL.

V gene TRBV28 combines with J gene TRBJ1-6; tentative D call: TRBD1 (6 bases). Looked up from germline, CDR1 is MDHEN and CDR2 is SYDVKM. The CDR3 runs to 14 residues. V shed 6 bases and J shed 9 bases, with 15 bases lying between them. CDR3 sequence reads: CASSPDRTISPLHF. The CDR3 DNA reads as TGTGCCAGCAGCCCCGACAGGACGATTTCACCCCTCCACTTT.

This chain links TRBV2 with TRBJ1-5; TRBD1 matches 10 bases. The CDR3 runs 16 residues. Germline CDR1 is SNHLY and CDR2 is FYNNEI. J gave up 5 bases and V 5 bases, and 9 bases lay outside the gene matches. In nucleotides, the CDR3 is TGTGCCAGCAGTCCATCCGGGACAGGGGCCCATCAGCCCCAGCATTTT. This encodes CASSPSGTGAHQPQHF.

This clone showed up just a few times. The V gene is TRBV4-1, the J gene TRBJ1-2; 8 positions agree with TRBD1. In germline, CDR1 is MGHRA, CDR2 YSYEKL. V lost 4 bases to trimming and J lost 2 bases; unmatched junction nucleotides: 12. The CDR3 length is 17 residues. The CDR3 bases are TGCGCCAGCAGCCGGGGGGGCAGGGGGCGGACGAACTATGGCTACACCTTC. As protein: CASSRGGRGRTNYGYTF.

CDR3 loop: CASSSGFPSTDTQYF. The CDR3 nucleotides are TGCGCCAGCAGCTCGGGGTTTCCTAGCACAGATACGCAGTATTTT. This rearrangement joins TRBV4-1 to TRBJ2-3; TRBD2 is a possible D gene (5 bases). The CDR3 covers 15 residues. Germline loops: CDR1 MGHRA, CDR2 YSYEKL. Trimming pared 5 bases from V and 0 bases from J, leaving 12 bases between.

V and J are TRBV10-3 and TRBJ1-2; 10 bases agree with TRBD1. Losses at the gene ends were 7 bases for V and 3 bases for J; bases not matched to a gene: 14. Germline CDR1 and CDR2: ENHRY and SYGVKD. This CDR3 comprises 17 residues. The CDR3 DNA sequence: TGTGCCATCACTACGTCGGGGACAGGGGCTTCCCACTATGGCTACACCTTC. Amino acid sequence: CAITTSGTGASHYGYTF.

The chain uses TRBV5-1 and TRBJ1-2; possibly TRBD1 for D (6 bases). CDR3 length equals 16 residues. CDR1 is SGHRS, CDR2 YFSETQ, per germline. V lost 6 bases and J lost 6, with 24 bases in between. CDR3 amino acids: CASTNGGARPWDGYTF. For the CDR3, the DNA is TGCGCCAGCACCAATGGGGGGGCCAGGCCGTGGGATGGCTACACCTTC.

The rearrangement joins TRBV2 to TRBJ2-6, with 10 bases lining up with TRBD1. Per germline, CDR1 SNHLY and CDR2 FYNNEI. Unmatched junction bases numbered 5, after V lost 6 bases and J lost 6 bases. The CDR3 sequence is 15 residues long. The CDR3 sequence is CASRDDRGPANVLTF. As DNA, the CDR3 is TGTGCCAGCAGGGACGACAGGGGGCCGGCCAACGTCCTGACTTTC.

This chain joins TRBV18 and TRBJ2-7; TRBD1 agrees at 8 bases. The junction had 4 bases not matched to a gene; V was cut back by 3 bases and J by 0 bases. Germline CDR1 is KGHSH and CDR2 is LQKENI. The CDR3 totals 15 residues. The chain's CDR3 is CASSPWQGASYEQYF. CDR3 nucleotide sequence: TGTGCCAGCTCACCCTGGCAGGGGGCCTCCTACGAGCAGTACTTC.

V usage is TRBV4-2 and J usage is TRBJ1-4, with 7 bases lining up with TRBD1. The trim removed 0 bases at V and 4 bases at J, leaving 2 bases unmatched. CDR3 size: 15 residues. Germline V gene lookup returns CDR1 LGHNA and CDR2 YNFKEQ. The CDR3 protein is CASSQDRGSNEKLFF. The CDR3 bases are TGTGCCAGCAGCCAAGACAGGGGGAGTAATGAAAAACTGTTTTTT.

The V gene is TRBV5-4, the J gene TRBJ1-1; D perhaps matches TRBD1 (6 bases). Germline V lookup: CDR1 SGHNT, CDR2 YYREEE (reference sequence). The CDR3 contains 14 residues. Trimming took 3 bases from V and 5 from J, leaving 14 bases between them. The CDR3: CASSSLADRTEAFF. In nucleotides, the CDR3 is TGTGCCAGCAGCTCCCTGGCCGACAGGACTGAAGCTTTCTTT.

This chain joins TRBV6-1 and TRBJ2-7; 9 bases map to TRBD1. V trimming: 0 bases; J trimming: 2 bases; junction bases outside the gene matches: 2. The CDR3 contains 15 residues. Germline V CDR1 and CDR2: MNHNS, SASEGT. Here the CDR3 reads CASSEAWTGAYEQYF. For the CDR3, the DNA is TGTGCCAGCAGTGAAGCCTGGACAGGGGCCTACGAGCAGTACTTC.

This clone was counted only a few times. The chain links TRBV6-5 to TRBJ1-6; D gene unclear. CDR1 and CDR2 from the germline V gene are MNHEY and SVGAGI. The germline V and J ends were trimmed by 6 bases and 7 bases, with 16 bases remaining between them. CDR3 length: 15 residues. CDR3 sequence reads: CASSISASFNSPLHF. CDR3 DNA: TGTGCCAGCAGCATCAGTGCCTCCTTCAATTCACCCCTCCACTTT.